Listed below are T cell receptor beta chains from one sample, sequenced in a study of shared clonotypes between healthy human individuals. The protocol was immunoSEQ multiplex PCR, while the TCRdb copy is restricted to in-frame clones and leaves out a portion. The table includes about 1 million clones, more than 60% detected once. The material sequenced was memory CD4+ T cells sorted from blood. The receptors here all came from a man aged 18 to 30 in good health. Each CDR3 is given without its conserved first and last residue. A D gene is named only where the DNA matches it firmly.

D	V	J	CDR3
NA	TRBV11-2	TRBJ2-7	ASSLVHSGTYEQY
TRBD1	TRBV9	TRBJ2-5	ASSVSGGTGPETQY
NA	TRBV4-3	TRBJ2-7	ASSQDRYSSYEQY
NA	TRBV28	TRBJ1-2	ASSFRGAGGGYT
NA	TRBV5-6	TRBJ1-3	ASNLLGETGNTIY
NA	TRBV30	TRBJ1-6	AWTADLNNSPLH
NA	TRBV4-3	TRBJ2-7	ASSQDLASYEQY
NA	TRBV6-6	TRBJ1-2	ASSPDGNYGYT
NA	TRBV6-6	TRBJ1-1	ASSYINRVPEAF
TRBD1	TRBV7-9	TRBJ1-1	ASSLRGSWDRANTEAF
TRBD2	TRBV10-1	TRBJ2-3	ASLSGVSTDTQY
TRBD2	TRBV7-2	TRBJ2-7	ASSSRLGTSGRIAYEQY
TRBD1	TRBV30	TRBJ2-7	AWSGRTGSYEQY
NA	TRBV6-1	TRBJ2-3	ASTRTHSTTDTQY
NA	TRBV5-4	TRBJ2-7	ASSLTGRVEQY
NA	TRBV5-4	TRBJ2-1	ASSNKGPLVGYNEQF
TRBD2	TRBV9	TRBJ2-5	ASSGGLAQETQY
TRBD2	TRBV6-5	TRBJ2-1	ASRIAGGSYNEQF
NA	TRBV25-1	TRBJ1-5	ASSPSGRGNQPQH
TRBD1	TRBV5-1	TRBJ2-7	ASNPGTGTYEQY
NA	TRBV30	TRBJ1-1	AWSRILNTEAF
NA	TRBV7-9	TRBJ2-7	ASSWEEGGSYEQY
TRBD2	TRBV4-2	TRBJ2-2	ASSLSGRADTGELF
NA	TRBV6-6	TRBJ2-6	ASTGQSGANVLT
TRBD1	TRBV27	TRBJ2-3	ASSSPRTGTTDTQY
TRBD1	TRBV29-1	TRBJ1-1	SVGTGRNTEAF
TRBD1	TRBV6-1	TRBJ2-1	ATTWGTAYNEQF
NA	TRBV10-2	TRBJ2-1	ASSDHGFSNNEQF